This record looks at one T cell receptor (beta chain) sequence and its context. Antigen: not known. A J-beta primer mix and a sample-barcoded 5' primer were used in a second PCR of roughly 6 to 11 cycles. Using its own MiXCR run on the 5' RACE reads, TCRdb lists one record per CDR3 protein. Seen here are about 1.8 million distinct CDR3 sequences, 49% observed once, and the top ten hold less than 2.5%. This specimen comes from a study of blood T cells in healthy people across ages. Whole-study results and caveats: Naive CD4+ cells and diversity were both higher in long-lived donors than in aged donors. The unsorted PBMCs prevented any conclusive comparison of naive versus antigen-experienced cells.

The germline gives CDR1 SGHRS, CDR2 YFSETQ. The V and J ends lost 4 bases and 6 bases respectively, with 17 bases between them. The CDR3 spans 15 residues. Ranging in age from roughly 6 to 100, the donors were healthy Caucasian individuals from Russia. Sequencing was performed on blood. The chain joins TRBV5-1 to TRBJ2-1; tentative D call: TRBD2 (5 bases). This clonotype was obtained from a woman in her 40s in good health. CDR3 loop: CASSPRISEGNEQFF. DNA for the CDR3: TGCGCCAGCAGCCCCAGGATTTCAGAGGGCAATGAGCAGTTCTTC.